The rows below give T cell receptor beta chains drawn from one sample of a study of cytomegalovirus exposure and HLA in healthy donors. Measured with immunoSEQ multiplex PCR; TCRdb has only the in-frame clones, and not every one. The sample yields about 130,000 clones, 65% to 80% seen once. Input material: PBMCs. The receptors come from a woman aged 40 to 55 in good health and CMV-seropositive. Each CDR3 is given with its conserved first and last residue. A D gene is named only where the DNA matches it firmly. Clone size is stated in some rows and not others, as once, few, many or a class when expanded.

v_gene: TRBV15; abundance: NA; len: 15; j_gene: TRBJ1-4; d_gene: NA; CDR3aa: CATSRVPRGNEKLFF; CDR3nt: TGTGCCACCAGCAGAGTCCCCAGGGGTAATGAAAAACTGTTTTTT
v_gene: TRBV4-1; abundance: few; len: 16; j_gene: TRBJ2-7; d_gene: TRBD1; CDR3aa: CASSHLDRDRGYEQYF; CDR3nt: TGCGCCAGCAGCCACTTGGACCGGGACAGGGGATACGAGCAGTACTTC
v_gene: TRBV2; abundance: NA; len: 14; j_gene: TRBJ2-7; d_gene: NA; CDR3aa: CASSDGTLSYEQYF; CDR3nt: TGTGCCAGCAGTGACGGGACTCTATCCTACGAGCAGTACTTC
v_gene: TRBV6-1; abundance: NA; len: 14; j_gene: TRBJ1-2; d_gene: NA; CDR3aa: CASTWGLGNYGYTF; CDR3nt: TGTGCCAGCACCTGGGGGCTCGGAAACTATGGCTACACCTTC
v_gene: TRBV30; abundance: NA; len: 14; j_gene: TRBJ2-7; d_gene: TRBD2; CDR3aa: CAWSAGTSVYEQYF; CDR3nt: TGTGCCTGGAGTGCCGGGACTAGCGTCTACGAGCAGTACTTC
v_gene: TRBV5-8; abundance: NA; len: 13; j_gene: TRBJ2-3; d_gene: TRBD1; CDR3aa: CATPGQTTDTQYF; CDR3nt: TGTGCTACTCCGGGACAGACCACAGATACGCAGTATTTT
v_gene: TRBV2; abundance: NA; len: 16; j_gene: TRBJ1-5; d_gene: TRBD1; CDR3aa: CASSVGDRGTNQPQHF; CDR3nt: TGTGCCAGCAGTGTAGGGGACAGGGGTACCAATCAGCCCCAGCATTTT
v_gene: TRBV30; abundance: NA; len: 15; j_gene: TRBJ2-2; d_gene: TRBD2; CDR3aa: CAWIAGGLETGELFF; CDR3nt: TGTGCCTGGATTGCGGGAGGGCTTGAAACCGGGGAGCTGTTTTTT
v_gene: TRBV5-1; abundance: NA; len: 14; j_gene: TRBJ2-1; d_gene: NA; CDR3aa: CASSLDGGGGEQFF; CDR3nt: TGCGCCAGCAGCTTGGATGGAGGGGGCGGTGAGCAGTTCTTC
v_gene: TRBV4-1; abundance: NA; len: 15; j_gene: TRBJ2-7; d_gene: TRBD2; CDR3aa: CASSQEGSGRYEQYF; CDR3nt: TGCGCCAGCAGCCAGGAGGGTAGCGGGAGGTACGAGCAGTACTTC
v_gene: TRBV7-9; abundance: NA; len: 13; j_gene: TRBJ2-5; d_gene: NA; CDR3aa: CASSLDLGQTQYF; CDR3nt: TGTGCCAGCAGCTTAGACCTAGGACAGACCCAGTACTTC
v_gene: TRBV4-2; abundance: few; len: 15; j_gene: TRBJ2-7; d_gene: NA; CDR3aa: CASSQDLERRAEQYF; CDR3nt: TGTGCCAGCAGCCAAGATCTCGAGCGGCGGGCCGAGCAGTACTTC
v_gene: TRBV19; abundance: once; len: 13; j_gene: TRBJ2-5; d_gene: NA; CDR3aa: CASRGGLQETQYF; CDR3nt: TGTGCCTCCAGGGGCGGGTTACAAGAGACCCAGTACTTC
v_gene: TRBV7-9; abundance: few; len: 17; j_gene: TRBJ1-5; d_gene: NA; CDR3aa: CASSLAQTENSNQPQHF; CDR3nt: TGTGCCAGCAGCTTAGCTCAGACAGAAAATAGCAATCAGCCCCAGCATTTT
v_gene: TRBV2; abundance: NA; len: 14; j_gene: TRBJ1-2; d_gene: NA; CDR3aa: CASSGRGGRYGYTF; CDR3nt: TGTGCCAGCAGTGGCAGGGGCGGAAGGTATGGCTACACCTTC
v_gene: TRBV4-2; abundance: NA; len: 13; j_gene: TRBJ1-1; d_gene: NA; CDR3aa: CASSPDPGTEAFF; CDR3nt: TGTGCCAGCAGCCCAGACCCGGGAACTGAAGCTTTCTTT
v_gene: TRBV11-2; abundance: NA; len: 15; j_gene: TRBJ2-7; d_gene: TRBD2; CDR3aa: CASSSPASGKYEQYF; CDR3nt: TGTGCCAGCAGCTCTCCCGCTAGCGGGAAGTACGAGCAGTACTTC
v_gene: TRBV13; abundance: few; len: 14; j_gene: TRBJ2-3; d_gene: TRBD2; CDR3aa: CASSSGLATDTQYF; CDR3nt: TGTGCCAGCAGCTCCGGACTAGCGACGGATACGCAGTATTTT
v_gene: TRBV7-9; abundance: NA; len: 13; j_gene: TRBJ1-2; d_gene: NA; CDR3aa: CASSLEAGRSYTF; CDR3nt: TGTGCCAGCAGCTTAGAGGCAGGGAGGAGCTACACCTTC
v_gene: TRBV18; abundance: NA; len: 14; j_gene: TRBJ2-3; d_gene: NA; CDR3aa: CASSPGRGTDTQYF; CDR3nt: TGTGCCAGCTCACCGGGCAGGGGCACAGATACGCAGTATTTT
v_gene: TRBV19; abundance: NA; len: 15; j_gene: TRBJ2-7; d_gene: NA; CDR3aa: CASSIADTSSYEQYF; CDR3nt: TGTGCCAGTAGCATCGCGGACACAAGCTCCTACGAGCAGTACTTC
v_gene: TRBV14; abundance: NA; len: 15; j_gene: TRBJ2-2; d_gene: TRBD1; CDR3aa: CASSQERGRTGELFF; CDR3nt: TGTGCCAGCAGCCAAGAAAGGGGGCGAACCGGGGAGCTGTTTTTT
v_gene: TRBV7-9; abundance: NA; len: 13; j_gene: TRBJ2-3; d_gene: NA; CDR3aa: CASSLLSTDTQYF; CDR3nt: TGTGCCAGCAGCTTACTGAGCACAGATACGCAGTATTTT
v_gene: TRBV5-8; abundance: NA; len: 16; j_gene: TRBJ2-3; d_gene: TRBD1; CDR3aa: CASSTGTGILGDTQYF; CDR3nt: TGTGCCAGCAGCACAGGGACAGGGATTTTGGGAGATACGCAGTATTTT
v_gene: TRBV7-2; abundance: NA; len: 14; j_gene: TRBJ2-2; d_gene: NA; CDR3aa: CASSLAAYTGELFF; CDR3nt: TGTGCCAGCAGCTTAGCAGCTTACACCGGGGAGCTGTTTTTT
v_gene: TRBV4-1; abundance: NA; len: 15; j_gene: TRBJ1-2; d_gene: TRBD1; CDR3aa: CASRQSTRDSYGYTF; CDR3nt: TGCGCCAGCAGACAATCCACGCGGGACAGCTATGGCTACACCTTC
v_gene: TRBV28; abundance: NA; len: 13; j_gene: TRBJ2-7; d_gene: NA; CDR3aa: CAITGANLDEQYF; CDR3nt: TGTGCCATCACTGGGGCCAACCTAGACGAGCAGTACTTC
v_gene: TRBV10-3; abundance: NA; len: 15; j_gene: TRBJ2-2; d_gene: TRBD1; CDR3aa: CAISVGTGKTGELFF; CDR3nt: TGTGCCATCAGTGTGGGGACAGGGAAGACCGGGGAGCTGTTTTTT
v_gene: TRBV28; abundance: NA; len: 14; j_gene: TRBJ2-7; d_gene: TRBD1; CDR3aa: CASTSYYRGYEQYF; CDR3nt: TGTGCCAGCACTTCGTACTACAGGGGGTACGAGCAGTACTTC
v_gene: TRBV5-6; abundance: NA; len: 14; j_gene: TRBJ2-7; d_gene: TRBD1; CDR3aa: CASSKLDRGNEQYF; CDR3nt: TGTGCCAGCAGCAAATTGGACAGGGGTAACGAGCAGTACTTC
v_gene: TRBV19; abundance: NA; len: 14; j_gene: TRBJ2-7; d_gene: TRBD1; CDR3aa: CASSPTGEGYEQYF; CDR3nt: TGTGCCAGTAGTCCGACAGGGGAAGGCTACGAGCAGTACTTC
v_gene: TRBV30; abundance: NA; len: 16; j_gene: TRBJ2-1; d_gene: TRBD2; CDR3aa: CAWSVQGGRAYREQFF; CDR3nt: TGTGCCTGGAGTGTACAAGGCGGGAGGGCCTACAGGGAGCAGTTCTTC
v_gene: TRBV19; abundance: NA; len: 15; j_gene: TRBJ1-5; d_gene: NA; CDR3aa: CASSESRRSNQPQHF; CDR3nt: TGTGCCAGTAGTGAGAGTCGGAGGAGCAATCAGCCCCAGCATTTT
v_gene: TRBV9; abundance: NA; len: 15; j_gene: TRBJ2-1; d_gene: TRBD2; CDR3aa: CASSESGRPYNEQFF; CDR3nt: TGTGCCAGCAGCGAGAGCGGGAGGCCTTACAATGAGCAGTTCTTC
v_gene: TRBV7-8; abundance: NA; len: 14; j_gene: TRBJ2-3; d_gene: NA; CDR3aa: CASSREPEGHTQYF; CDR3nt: TGTGCCAGCAGCCGGGAGCCGGAGGGGCATACGCAGTATTTT
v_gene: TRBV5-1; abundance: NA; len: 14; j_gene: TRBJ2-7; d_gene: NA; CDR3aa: CASSLTAPSYEQYF; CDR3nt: TGCGCCAGCAGCTTGACAGCACCATCCTACGAGCAGTACTTC
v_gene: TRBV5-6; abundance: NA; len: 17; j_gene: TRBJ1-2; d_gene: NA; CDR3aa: CASSPGGIRSYNYGYTF; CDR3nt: TGTGCCAGCAGCCCCGGAGGCATCAGGAGTTACAACTATGGCTACACCTTC
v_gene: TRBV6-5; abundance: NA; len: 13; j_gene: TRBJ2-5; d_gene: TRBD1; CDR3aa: CASSLTGRETQYF; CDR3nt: TGTGCCAGCAGTTTGACAGGGAGAGAGACCCAGTACTTC
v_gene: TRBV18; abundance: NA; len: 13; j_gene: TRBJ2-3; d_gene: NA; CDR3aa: CASSPPSTDTQYF; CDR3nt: TGTGCCAGCTCACCCCCAAGCACAGATACGCAGTATTTT